This is a list of T cell receptor beta chains from one sample in a study of cytomegalovirus exposure and HLA in healthy donors. Repertoires were generated with immunoSEQ multiplex PCR, while TCRdb's copy carries only in-frame clones and drops some. The table lists 65,000 to 75,000 clones, around 68% of them singletons, with 15% to 20% in the top ten. The sample taken for sequencing was PBMCs. The receptors shown here come from a man between 40 and 49 years old in good health and CMV-seropositive. Each CDR3 is given with its conserved first and last residue. The D gene is left open where the match is weak. Size values are once, few and many counts, or a class for expanded clones, and some rows have none.

d_call	clone_size	j_call	v_call	cdr3_length	cdr3_aa	cdr3_nt
TRBD2	.	TRBJ2-1	TRBV7-9	15	CASSLGTSGGNEQFF	TGTGCCAGCAGCTTAGGGACTAGCGGGGGGAATGAGCAGTTCTTC
.	.	TRBJ2-3	TRBV5-1	15	CASSQMGGRADTQYF	TGCGCCAGCAGCCAGATGGGGGGGCGAGCAGATACGCAGTATTTT
TRBD2	.	TRBJ2-2	TRBV6-5	14	CASRSGTNTGELFF	TGTGCCAGCAGGAGCGGGACGAACACCGGGGAGCTGTTTTTT
TRBD1	.	TRBJ1-1	TRBV5-6	14	CASSRDRGLNEAFF	TGTGCCAGCAGCCGCGACAGGGGGCTTAATGAAGCTTTCTTT
TRBD2	few	TRBJ2-3	TRBV5-1	14	CASSLGTSADTQYF	TGCGCCAGCAGCTTGGGGACTAGCGCGGATACGCAGTATTTT
TRBD1	few	TRBJ1-1	TRBV6-6	14	CASIAGQGGTEAFF	TGTGCCAGCATCGCCGGACAGGGGGGAACTGAAGCTTTCTTT
.	.	TRBJ2-2	TRBV6-5	12	CASSWGGGELFF	TGTGCCAGCAGTTGGGGAGGCGGGGAGCTGTTTTTT
.	many	TRBJ1-6	TRBV19	14	CASSIRDTLSPLHF	TGTGCCAGTAGTATAAGGGACACGCTTTCACCCCTCCACTTT
.	.	TRBJ1-5	TRBV7-9	14	CSSSPNAIQGPQHF	TGTTCCAGCAGCCCCAACGCAATCCAGGGTCCCCAGCATTTT
TRBD2	.	TRBJ2-3	TRBV7-6	14	CASSFAGGRDTQYF	TGTGCCAGCAGCTTCGCGGGGGGGCGCGATACGCAGTATTTT
TRBD1	.	TRBJ1-4	TRBV9	15	CASSSEDRGNEKLFF	TGTGCCAGCAGCTCTGAGGACAGGGGAAATGAAAAACTGTTTTTT
TRBD1	.	TRBJ2-3	TRBV29-1	15	CSVVPRDRVTDTQYF	TGCAGCGTCGTTCCCCGGGACAGGGTCACAGATACGCAGTATTTT
.	.	TRBJ1-5	TRBV21-1	18	CASSPSRGGGCPNQPQHF	TGTGCCAGCAGCCCGTCTAGAGGGGGGGGGTGTCCCAATCAGCCCCAGCATTTT
.	.	TRBJ2-5	TRBV27	16	CASRINLARLEETQYF	TGTGCCAGCAGAATTAATCTAGCCCGACTCGAAGAGACCCAGTACTTC
TRBD1	.	TRBJ1-1	TRBV7-9	12	CASREQGEKAFF	TGTGCCAGCAGAGAACAGGGGGAGAAAGCTTTCTTT
.	few	TRBJ2-1	TRBV5-3	12	CATRPQVNEQFF	TGTGCCACCCGACCCCAGGTAAATGAGCAGTTCTTC
TRBD1	.	TRBJ2-2	TRBV2	18	CASILGERTGGRTGELFF	TGTGCCAGTATTCTTGGGGAAAGGACAGGGGGACGCACCGGGGAGCTGTTTTTT
TRBD1	once	TRBJ1-1	TRBV28	16	CASSLPPGQGYTEAFF	TGTGCCAGCAGTCTCCCCCCGGGACAGGGTTACACTGAAGCTTTCTTT
.	.	TRBJ2-3	TRBV14	14	CASSQRTNTDTQYF	TGTGCCAGCAGCCAACGGACTAACACAGATACGCAGTATTTT
TRBD1	.	TRBJ1-5	TRBV29-1	17	CSVRPGDRAGNNQPQHF	TGCAGCGTCCGCCCTGGAGACAGGGCGGGGAACAATCAGCCCCAGCATTTT
TRBD1	once	TRBJ2-5	TRBV10-2	16	CASSGGTGNGEETQYF	TGCGCCAGCAGTGGGGGGACAGGGAATGGGGAAGAGACCCAGTACTTC
TRBD2	.	TRBJ2-5	TRBV5-1	16	CASSPQTSGNAETQYF	TGCGCCAGCAGCCCTCAGACTAGCGGGAATGCGGAGACCCAGTACTTC
.	.	TRBJ2-2	TRBV14	16	CASSPPRVSNTGELFF	TGTGCCAGCAGCCCACCCCGGGTCTCTAACACCGGGGAGCTGTTTTTT
.	.	TRBJ2-1	TRBV5-1	15	CASSLSRGVYNEQFF	TGCGCCAGCAGCTTGTCCCGGGGAGTCTACAATGAGCAGTTCTTC
TRBD2	.	TRBJ2-2	TRBV4-3	15	CASSQGLAVPGELFF	TGCGCCAGCAGCCAAGGACTAGCGGTACCCGGGGAGCTGTTTTTT
.	few	TRBJ1-3	TRBV19	16	CASSIGLKHSGNTIYF	TGTGCCAGTAGTATCGGGTTGAAACACTCTGGAAACACCATATATTTT
.	.	TRBJ1-1	TRBV11-2	12	CATGGVNTEAFF	TGTGCCACTGGGGGGGTGAACACTGAAGCTTTCTTT
.	.	TRBJ2-1	TRBV28	14	CASTSVYAYNEQFF	TGTGCCAGCACTAGCGTGTACGCCTACAATGAGCAGTTCTTC
.	.	TRBJ1-1	TRBV7-3	13	CASSFTGNTEAFF	TGTGCCAGCAGCTTCACGGGGAACACTGAAGCTTTCTTT
.	.	TRBJ1-2	TRBV7-9	16	CASSLGLGAGNYGYTF	TGTGCCAGCAGCTTAGGACTTGGGGCCGGGAACTATGGCTACACCTTC
.	.	TRBJ2-6	TRBV19	16	CASSLTPGHWANVLTF	TGTGCCAGTAGTCTCACGCCGGGACACTGGGCCAACGTCCTGACTTTC
.	.	TRBJ1-1	TRBV5-4	15	CASSLKGNWGTEAFF	TGTGCCAGCAGCTTGAAGGGGAATTGGGGCACTGAAGCTTTCTTT
.	.	TRBJ1-2	TRBV7-9	16	CASSLTRGGTNYGYTF	TGTGCCAGCAGCTTAACCCGCGGGGGGACTAACTATGGCTACACCTTC
TRBD2	.	TRBJ2-7	TRBV27	15	CASSSTSGSLREQYF	TGTGCCAGCAGTTCGACTAGCGGGAGCCTACGCGAGCAGTACTTC
.	.	TRBJ2-2	TRBV7-9	13	CSSSLSATGELFF	TGTTCCAGCAGCTTAAGCGCCACCGGGGAGCTGTTTTTT
.	once	TRBJ2-1	TRBV25-1	12	CASYDTYNEQFF	TGTGCCAGCTACGACACATACAATGAGCAGTTCTTC
.	.	TRBJ1-1	TRBV7-2	13	CASSLTGSTEAFF	TGTGCCAGCAGCTTAACGGGGAGCACTGAAGCTTTCTTT
TRBD1	.	TRBJ1-3	TRBV30	14	CAWSRGTGLDTIYF	TGTGCCTGGAGTCGGGGGACAGGTTTGGACACCATATATTTT
.	once	TRBJ2-3	TRBV9	15	CASSTGRDSTDTQYF	TGTGCCAGCAGCACGGGGCGGGATAGCACAGATACGCAGTATTTT
.	.	TRBJ2-5	TRBV5-1	15	CASSIGQSYQETQYF	TGCGCCAGCAGCATAGGACAGTCGTACCAAGAGACCCAGTACTTC
.	.	TRBJ1-6	TRBV7-2	14	CASSFRVEHSPLHF	TGTGCCAGCAGCTTCAGGGTGGAGCATTCACCCCTCCACTTT
TRBD2	.	TRBJ2-7	TRBV6-1	17	CASSEGGRAAFSYEQYF	TGTGCCAGCAGTGAAGGCGGGAGGGCCGCGTTTTCCTACGAGCAGTACTTC